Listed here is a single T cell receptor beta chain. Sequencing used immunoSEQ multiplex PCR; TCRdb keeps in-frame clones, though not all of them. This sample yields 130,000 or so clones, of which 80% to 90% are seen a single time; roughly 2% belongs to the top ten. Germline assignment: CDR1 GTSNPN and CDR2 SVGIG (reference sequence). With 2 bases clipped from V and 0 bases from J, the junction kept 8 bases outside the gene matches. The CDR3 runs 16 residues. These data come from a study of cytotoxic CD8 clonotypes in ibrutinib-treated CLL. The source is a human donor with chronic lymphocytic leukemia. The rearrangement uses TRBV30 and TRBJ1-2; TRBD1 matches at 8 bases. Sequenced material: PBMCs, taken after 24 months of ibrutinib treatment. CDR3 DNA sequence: TGTGCCTGGAGTTTCCTTGGACAGGGATCTAACTATGGCTACACCTTC. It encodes CAWSFLGQGSNYGYTF.